These T cell receptor beta chains were read from a single sample in a study of T cells in Graves' hyperthyroidism and ophthalmopathy. MiXCR, applied by TCRdb to the multiplex PCR reads, yields one record per CDR3 protein. The profile covers fewer than 800,000 distinct CDR3 sequences, with approximately 16% appearing a single time and approximately 8% taken by the ten largest. The specimen was blood. These receptors were taken from a man between 18 and 29 years old with Graves' hyperthyroidism. Both conserved end residues are part of each CDR3. The order of the fields is J gene, V gene, clone size, D gene, CDR3 DNA, CDR3 protein. A D gene is named only where the DNA matches it firmly. Not all rows give a size; the values are once, few, many and, for expanded clones, a class.

J: TRBJ2-1; V: TRBV28; size: .; D: TRBD1; DNA: TGTGCCAGCATCTCTCTGGGACAGATCTCCTACAATGAGCAGTTCTTC; CDR3: CASISLGQISYNEQFF
J: TRBJ1-1; V: TRBV6-1; size: few; D: .; DNA: TGTGCCAGCAACAACCGCCTCCAGGGGAGAGCTTTCTTT; CDR3: CASNNRLQGRAFF
J: TRBJ2-7; V: TRBV30; size: many; D: .; DNA: TGTGCCTGGAGTGGAGGGGGATGGGGCGAGCAGTACTTC; CDR3: CAWSGGGWGEQYF
J: TRBJ2-2; V: TRBV11-2; size: many; D: TRBD1; DNA: TGTGCCAGCAGCTTGGGACAGGCAGACTCCGGGGAGCTGTTTTTT; CDR3: CASSLGQADSGELFF
J: TRBJ2-7; V: TRBV28; size: many; D: .; DNA: TGTGCCAGCAGTTCCCCTTTCGAGCAGTACTTC; CDR3: CASSSPFEQYF
J: TRBJ1-5; V: TRBV20-1; size: .; D: .; DNA: TGCAGTGCTACCTCGACAGTCTCTAGCAATCAGCCCCAGCATTTT; CDR3: CSATSTVSSNQPQHF
J: TRBJ2-1; V: TRBV2; size: few; D: .; DNA: TGTGCCAGCAGTCAAGGGGTTTACAATGAGCAGCTCTTC; CDR3: CASSQGVYNEQLF
J: TRBJ2-4; V: TRBV28; size: few; D: .; DNA: TGTGCCAGCAGCACAATACAAGCCAAAAACATTCAGTACTTC; CDR3: CASSTIQAKNIQYF
J: TRBJ1-2; V: TRBV2; size: many; D: .; DNA: TGTGCCAGCAGGGAAGGCAGGCTCTATGGCTACACCTTC; CDR3: CASREGRLYGYTF
J: TRBJ2-1; V: TRBV29-1; size: few; D: .; DNA: TGCAGCGTTGCCGGAGCGGCCTCCTACAATGAGCAGTTCTTC; CDR3: CSVAGAASYNEQFF
J: TRBJ2-4; V: TRBV12-3/TRBV12-4; size: many; D: .; DNA: TGTGCCAGCAGATCACTAGGAGTTTCCCAAAACATTCAGTACTTC; CDR3: CASRSLGVSQNIQYF
J: TRBJ2-6; V: TRBV29-1; size: few; D: .; DNA: TGCAGCGTTGAGTCCGGGGCCAACGTCCTGACTTTC; CDR3: CSVESGANVLTF
J: TRBJ1-6; V: TRBV28; size: .; D: .; DNA: TGTGCCAGCAGTCTCCGACAGCAAAGTTCACCCCTCCACTTT; CDR3: CASSLRQQSSPLHF
J: TRBJ1-1; V: TRBV27; size: .; D: .; DNA: TGTGCCAGCAGTTTAAGGCAGACCTTTGAAGCTTTCTTT; CDR3: CASSLRQTFEAFF
J: TRBJ1-2; V: TRBV6-1; size: .; D: TRBD1; DNA: TGTGCCAGCAGTGATCGGGACAGGTCAAACCTCTATGGCTACACCTTC; CDR3: CASSDRDRSNLYGYTF
J: TRBJ2-1; V: TRBV7-3; size: few; D: .; DNA: TGTGCCAGCAGCTCCCAAACAGGGACTCACAATGAGCAGTTCTTC; CDR3: CASSSQTGTHNEQFF
J: TRBJ2-5; V: TRBV20-1; size: many; D: .; DNA: TGCAGTGCTAGAGATCCACTAGGACAAGAGACCCAGTACTTC; CDR3: CSARDPLGQETQYF
J: TRBJ2-1; V: TRBV28; size: many; D: .; DNA: TGTGCCAGCAGCAACCCCCACAATGAGCAGTTCTTC; CDR3: CASSNPHNEQFF
J: TRBJ2-7; V: TRBV10-3; size: few; D: TRBD1; DNA: TGTGCCATCAGTGAGTCGATCCTGACAGGGGTTAACGAGCAGTACTTC; CDR3: CAISESILTGVNEQYF
J: TRBJ1-2; V: TRBV29-1; size: few; D: TRBD1; DNA: TGCAGCGTTGGTGACAGGGACAACGGTGGCTACACCTTC; CDR3: CSVGDRDNGGYTF
J: TRBJ2-1; V: TRBV27; size: many; D: TRBD1; DNA: TGTGCCAGCAGTTTGACAGGGTTGAATGAGCAGTTCTTC; CDR3: CASSLTGLNEQFF
J: TRBJ2-7; V: TRBV3-1; size: .; D: .; DNA: TGTGCCAGCAGCCGAAGGAACGAGCAGTACTTC; CDR3: CASSRRNEQYF
J: TRBJ2-1; V: TRBV5-4; size: few; D: TRBD2; DNA: TGTGCCAGCAGCTTTGCGGGAGGGACTTTTACCTCCTACAATGAGCAGTTCTTC; CDR3: CASSFAGGTFTSYNEQFF
J: TRBJ2-2; V: TRBV6-1; size: few; D: .; DNA: TGTGCCAGCAGTACCCAAGGGGCCGGGGAGCTGTTTTTT; CDR3: CASSTQGAGELFF
J: TRBJ2-7; V: TRBV18; size: many; D: TRBD1; DNA: TGTGCCAGCTCACTATCGGGACAGGGCCTGTACGAGCAGTACTTC; CDR3: CASSLSGQGLYEQYF
J: TRBJ2-3; V: TRBV6-1; size: few; D: TRBD2; DNA: TGTGCCAGCGGTACTAGCGGGAGCGATACGCAGTATTTT; CDR3: CASGTSGSDTQYF
J: TRBJ1-1; V: TRBV3-1; size: many; D: .; DNA: TGTGCCAGCAGCCCCCCAAGGGCCACTGAAGCTTTCTTT; CDR3: CASSPPRATEAFF
J: TRBJ2-3; V: TRBV28; size: .; D: .; DNA: TGTGCCAGTTGGGGGGGGGGCCGAAGAACTCTGGCAGATACGCAGTATTTT; CDR3: CASWGGGRRTLADTQYF
J: TRBJ2-7; V: TRBV19; size: .; D: .; DNA: TGTGCCAGTAGTGCCTCTAGCACCTCCTCCTACGAGCAGTACTTC; CDR3: CASSASSTSSYEQYF
J: TRBJ2-1; V: TRBV7-3; size: .; D: TRBD2; DNA: TGTGCCAGCAGCTTAGGCGGGAGGGCCCTCAATGAGCAGTTCTTC; CDR3: CASSLGGRALNEQFF
J: TRBJ2-3; V: TRBV28; size: .; D: TRBD2; DNA: TGTGCCAGCAGTTTCCGGCTAGCGGGAGGGCCCCCCGCCACAGATACGCAGTATTTT; CDR3: CASSFRLAGGPPATDTQYF